The clone carrying this T cell receptor (beta chain) has at least ten counts. Individual cDNA molecules received unique molecular identifiers. TCRdb redid the calling of the 5' RACE reads with MiXCR, one entry per CDR3 protein. The sample carries approximately 30,000 distinct CDR3 sequences, approximately 7.1% recorded once. This sample is part of a study of early T cells in non-severe SARS-CoV-2 infection. This clonotype was sampled from an adult who was a healthcare worker with PCR-confirmed SARS-CoV-2 infection or an uninfected control (not recorded which). The source material was whole blood, sampled at baseline.

CDR3 amino acids: CATSDAKDGLNEQFF. CDR3 coding DNA: TGTGCCACCAGTGATGCTAAGGACGGGCTCAATGAGCAGTTCTTC. V usage is TRBV24-1 and J usage is TRBJ2-1; D is unresolved. This CDR3 spans 15 amino acids. Germline V gene sequence: CDR1 KGHDR, CDR2 SFDVKD. V lost 3 bases, J lost 6 bases, and 14 bases lay in between.